The clone carrying this T cell receptor (beta chain) was picked up a small number of times. The antigen is not known. Amplified TCR beta CDR3 regions came from RNA transcripts. The TCR CDR3 first-round RT-PCR relied on the HTBI primer set. TCRdb called the multiplex PCR reads again in MiXCR, with one record for every CDR3 protein. The table has around 690,000 distinct CDR3 sequences, roughly a sixth seen once. The CDR3 covers 16 residues. In germline, CDR1 is SGHKS, CDR2 YYEKEE (reference sequence). Trimming removed 0 bases at V and 3 bases at J, with 12 bases between. The data originate from a study of T cells in Graves' hyperthyroidism and ophthalmopathy. Regarding the study as a whole: Peripheral blood also featured most of the thyroid clonotypes expanded above 0.001.

Sequencing input: blood. The sequence came from a man aged 50 to 59 with Graves' hyperthyroidism. V usage is TRBV5-5 and J usage is TRBJ2-2, with TRBD1 as a possible D gene (6 bases). CDR3: CASSLEGVVDTGELFF. CDR3 sequence (DNA): TGTGCCAGCAGCTTGGAGGGGGTAGTGGACACCGGGGAGCTGTTTTTT.